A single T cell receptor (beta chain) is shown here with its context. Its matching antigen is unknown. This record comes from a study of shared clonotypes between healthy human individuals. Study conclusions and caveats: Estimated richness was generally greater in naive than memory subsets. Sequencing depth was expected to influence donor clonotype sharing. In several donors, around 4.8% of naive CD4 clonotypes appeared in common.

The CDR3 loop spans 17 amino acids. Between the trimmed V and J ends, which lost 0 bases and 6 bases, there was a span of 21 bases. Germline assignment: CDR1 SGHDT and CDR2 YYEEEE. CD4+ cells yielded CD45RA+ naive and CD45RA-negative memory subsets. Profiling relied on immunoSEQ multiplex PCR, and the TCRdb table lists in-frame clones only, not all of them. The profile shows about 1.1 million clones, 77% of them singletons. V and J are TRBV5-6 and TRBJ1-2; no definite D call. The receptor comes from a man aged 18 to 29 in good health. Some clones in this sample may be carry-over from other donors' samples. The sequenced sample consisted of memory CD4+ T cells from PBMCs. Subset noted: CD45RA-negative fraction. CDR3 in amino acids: CASSLEGHGAGLDGYTF. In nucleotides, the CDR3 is TGTGCCAGCAGCTTGGAAGGGCACGGCGCTGGTTTGGATGGCTACACCTTC.